A single sample is the source of the 13 T cell receptor beta chains below, sequenced in a study of shared T cell receptors in the human thymus. The data were produced by immunoSEQ multiplex PCR, yet TCRdb's version contains in-frame clones alone and is incomplete. Among hundreds of thousands of clones listed, 70% to 90% were seen once. The data also belong to a second study, concerning human thymus T cells.

Sequencing input: thymocytes. The source of these receptors is a boy younger than two with a congenital heart defect.

V usage is TRBV28 and J usage is TRBJ1-2; 9 nucleotides agree with TRBD1. The CDR3 is 16 amino acids. V shed 5 bases, J shed 12 bases, and the junction held 19 bases outside the gene matches. Germline V gene lookup returns CDR1 MDHEN and CDR2 SYDVKM. The CDR3 spells CASSPLRDREDQSDTF. CDR3 bases: TGTGCCAGCAGTCCCCTCCGGGACAGGGAGGATCAAAGCGACACCTTC.

V gene TRBV30 combines with J gene TRBJ2-1, with 10 bases that match TRBD1. Germline CDR1 reads GTSNPN; CDR2 reads SVGIG (reference sequence). The V segment lost 3 bases and the J segment 7 bases; nucleotides outside the gene matches: 12. This CDR3 comprises 16 residues. CDR3 nucleotide sequence: TGTGCCTGGAGGATGAAGAGGGACAGGGGAAATAATGAGCAGTTCTTC. It codes for CAWRMKRDRGNNEQFF.

This chain links TRBV10-2 with TRBJ2-5; D perhaps matches TRBD2 (6 bases). Trimming stripped 6 bases from V and 1 base from J, with 12 bases between. The CDR3 loop spans 14 amino acids. CDR1 and CDR2 (germline): WSHSY, SAAADI. This CDR3 reads CASRGEASQETQYF. The CDR3 region has the DNA TGCGCCAGCAGGGGGGAGGCTTCCCAAGAGACCCAGTACTTC.

The chain has TRBV6-5 and TRBJ1-2; D unclear. Germline V gene data show CDR1 as MNHEY and CDR2 as SVGAGI. The CDR3 runs 14 residues. Trimming cost V 6 bases and J 7 bases, with 18 bases left between them. CDR3: CASSPGREFRGYTF. The CDR3 DNA is TGTGCCAGCAGCCCGGGTCGTGAATTTCGTGGCTACACCTTC.

The chain carries TRBV5-8 and TRBJ1-5; a possible D gene is TRBD1 (6 bases). CDR3 length: 18 amino acids. Germline V gene data show CDR1 as SGHTS and CDR2 as YDEGEE. The V gene lost 1 base and the J gene lost 2 bases, with 19 bases spanning the gap. In DNA, the CDR3 is TGTGCCAGCAGCTTGTTAACAGGGCAAGGTCCGCGCAATCAGCCCCAGCATTTT. It codes for CASSLLTGQGPRNQPQHF.

V and J are TRBV9 and TRBJ1-2; TRBD1 might be the D (6 bases). Germline V gives CDR1 SGDLS, CDR2 YYNGEE. This CDR3 has 16 amino acids. The V gene lost 0 bases and the J gene lost 3 bases, with 15 bases spanning the gap. The CDR3: CASSVVPTGPYYGYTF. DNA of the CDR3: TGTGCCAGCAGCGTAGTACCGACAGGCCCCTACTATGGCTACACCTTC. Using reference TRBV9 and TRBJ1-2 for the parts outside the CDR3, the full variable domain is DSGVTQTPKHLITATGQRVTLRCSPRSGDLSVYWYQQSLDQGLQFLIQYYNGEERAKGNILERFSAQQFPDLHSELNLSSLELGDSALYFCASSVVPTGPYYGYTFGSGTRLTVV.

This clone was counted a few times. The chain uses TRBV6-1 and TRBJ1-2; no clear D. The CDR3 has 14 residues. V dropped 2 bases and J dropped 4 bases, with 11 bases sitting between them. Germline CDR1 is MNHNS and CDR2 is SASEGT. CDR3 sequence (DNA): TGTGCCAGCAGTGAATCACTGTCGGGCTATGGCTACACCTTC. It is translated as CASSESLSGYGYTF.

The V gene is TRBV28, the J gene TRBJ2-5; weak D call: TRBD1 (6 bases). The CDR3 is made up of 14 amino acids. With 3 bases removed from V and 4 bases from J, the gap between germline ends came to 12 bases. Germline V gives CDR1 MDHEN, CDR2 SYDVKM. The CDR3 region has the DNA TGTGCCAGCAGTTTGTACAGGGCTCCAGAGACCCAGTACTTC. This codes for CASSLYRAPETQYF. Together with reference TRBV28 and TRBJ2-5, the CDR3 gives the full variable domain: DVKVTQSSRYLVKRTGEKVFLECVQDMDHENMFWYRQDPGLGLRLIYFSYDVKMKEKGDIPEGYSVSREKKERFSLILESASTNQTSMYLCASSLYRAPETQYFGPGTRLLVL.

V usage is TRBV2 and J usage is TRBJ2-3; 10 positions match TRBD2. J lost 1 base, V lost 3 bases, and 4 bases had no gene match. The CDR3 is made up of 16 amino acids. From germline, CDR1 is SNHLY and CDR2 FYNNEI. The DNA for the CDR3 is TGTGCCAGCAGTGAGCTAGCGGGAGTCGGCACAGATACGCAGTATTTT. Its translation is CASSELAGVGTDTQYF.

V usage is TRBV7-2 and J usage is TRBJ2-7; 9 bases line up with TRBD1. The V gene's germline CDR1 is SGHTA and CDR2 FQGNSA. The CDR3 has 14 residues. V lost 5 bases to trimming and J lost 5 bases; unmatched junction nucleotides: 7. The CDR3 DNA sequence: TGTGCCAGCAGCGAGTGGACAGGGGCCCACGAGCAGTACTTC. It translates to CASSEWTGAHEQYF.

The gene calls are TRBV5-6 and TRBJ2-5, with a weak D call TRBD2 (6 bases). The CDR3 sequence is 17 residues long. Germline-derived CDR1 and CDR2 are SGHDT and YYEEEE. V was clipped by 1 base and J by 1 base, with 17 bases between them. This chain's CDR3 is CASSLLGTESLQETQYF. Here the CDR3 DNA reads TGTGCCAGCAGCTTGTTGGGGACTGAGAGCCTCCAAGAGACCCAGTACTTC.

The chain links TRBV9 to TRBJ2-1, with 9 bases that match TRBD2. CDR3 size: 20 residues. CDR1 and CDR2 (germline): SGDLS, YYNGEE. Unmatched junction bases numbered 18, after V lost 0 bases and J lost 5 bases. Written as DNA, the CDR3 is TGTGCCAGCAGCGTAGCAAGGGCCGAAACGCTAGCGGGAACGGACAATGAGCAGTTCTTC. The encoded protein is CASSVARAETLAGTDNEQFF.

V and J are TRBV7-8 and TRBJ2-3; 7 bases match TRBD2. There are 15 residues in the CDR3. V gave up 3 bases and J gave up 0 bases; unmatched junction bases: 3. CDR1 and CDR2 from the germline V gene are SGHVS and FQNEAQ. CDR3 bases: TGTGCCAGCAGCTTGGGGGGGACTAGCACAGATACGCAGTATTTT. Protein sequence: CASSLGGTSTDTQYF.